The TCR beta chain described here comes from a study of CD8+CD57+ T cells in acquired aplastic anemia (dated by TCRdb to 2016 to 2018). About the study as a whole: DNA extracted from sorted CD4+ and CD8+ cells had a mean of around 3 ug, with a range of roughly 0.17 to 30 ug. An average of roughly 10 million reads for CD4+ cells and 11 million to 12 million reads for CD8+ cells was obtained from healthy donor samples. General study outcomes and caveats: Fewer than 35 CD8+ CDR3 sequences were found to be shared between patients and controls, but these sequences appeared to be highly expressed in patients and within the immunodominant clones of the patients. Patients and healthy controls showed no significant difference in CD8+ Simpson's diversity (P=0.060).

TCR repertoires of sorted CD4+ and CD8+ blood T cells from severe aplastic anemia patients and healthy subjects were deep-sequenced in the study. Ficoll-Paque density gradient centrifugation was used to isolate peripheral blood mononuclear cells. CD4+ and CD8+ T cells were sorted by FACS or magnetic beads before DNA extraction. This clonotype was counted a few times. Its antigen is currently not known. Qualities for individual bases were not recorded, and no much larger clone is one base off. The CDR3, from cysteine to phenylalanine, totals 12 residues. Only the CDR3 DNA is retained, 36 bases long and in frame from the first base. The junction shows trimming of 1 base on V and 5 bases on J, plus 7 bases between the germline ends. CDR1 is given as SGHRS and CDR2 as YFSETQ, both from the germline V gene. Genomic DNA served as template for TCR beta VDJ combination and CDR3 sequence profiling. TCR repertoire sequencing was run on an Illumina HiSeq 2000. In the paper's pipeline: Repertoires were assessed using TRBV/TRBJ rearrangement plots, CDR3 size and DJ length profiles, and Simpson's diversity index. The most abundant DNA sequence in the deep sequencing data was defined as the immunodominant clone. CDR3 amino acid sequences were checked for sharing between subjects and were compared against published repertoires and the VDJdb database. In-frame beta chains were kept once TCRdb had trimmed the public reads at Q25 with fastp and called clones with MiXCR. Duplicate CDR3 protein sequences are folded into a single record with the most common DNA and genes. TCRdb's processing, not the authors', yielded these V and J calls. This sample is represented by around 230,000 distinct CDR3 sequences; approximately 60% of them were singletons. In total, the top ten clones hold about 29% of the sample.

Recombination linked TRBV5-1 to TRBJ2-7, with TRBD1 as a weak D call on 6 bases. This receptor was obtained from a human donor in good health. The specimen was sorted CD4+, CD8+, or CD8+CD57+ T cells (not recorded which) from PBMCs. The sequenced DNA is TGCGCCAGCAGCTTGCCAGGGGACGAGCAGTACTTC. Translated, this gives CASSLPGDEQYF. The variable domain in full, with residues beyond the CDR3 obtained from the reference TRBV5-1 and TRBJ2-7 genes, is KAGVTQTPRYLIKTRGQQVTLSCSPISGHRSVSWYQQTPGQGLQFLFEYFSETQRNKGNFPGRFSGRQFSNSRSEMNVSTLELGDSALYLCASSLPGDEQYFGPGTRLTVT.